This TCR beta chain was observed in a study of T-cell memory formation after mild COVID-19. Findings of the study overall: Within pre-infection memory, some responding clones were found, suggesting cross-reactive memory joined.

On this clonotype itself: The target antigen is unknown.

TCRdb re-derived calls from the 5' RACE reads in MiXCR, one entry per CDR3 protein. The sample has roughly 51,000 distinct CDR3 sequences, over 6.5% seen once; the top ten hold more than 1.3%. J gave up 8 bases and V 6 bases, and 10 bases lay outside the gene matches. The CDR3 totals 14 residues. Germline CDR1 reads DFQATT; CDR2 reads SNEGSKA (reference sequence). The receptor's source is a man aged 18 to 29 who had mild COVID-19 (a few samples of this study predate the infection). Cell type and time point are not known. The specimen sequenced was PBMCs or a T cell subset sorted from them (not recorded which). This chain links TRBV20-1 with TRBJ1-6; 7 nucleotides line up with TRBD1. The CDR3 loop reads CSAPTNRGDSPLHF. CDR3 coding DNA: TGCAGTGCCCCAACGAACAGGGGAGATTCACCCCTCCACTTT.